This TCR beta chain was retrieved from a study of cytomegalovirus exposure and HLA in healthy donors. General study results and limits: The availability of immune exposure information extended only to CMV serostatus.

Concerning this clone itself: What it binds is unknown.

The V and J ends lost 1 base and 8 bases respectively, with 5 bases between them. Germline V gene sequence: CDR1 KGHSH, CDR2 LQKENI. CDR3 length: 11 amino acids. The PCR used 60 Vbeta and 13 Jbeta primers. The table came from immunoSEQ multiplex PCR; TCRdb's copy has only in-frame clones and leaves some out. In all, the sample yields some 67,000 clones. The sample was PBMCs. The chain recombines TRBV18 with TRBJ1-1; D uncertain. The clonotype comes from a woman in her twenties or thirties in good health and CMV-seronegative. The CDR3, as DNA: TGTGCCAGCTCACCACAGGAGGAAGCTTTCTTT. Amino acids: CASSPQEEAFF.